This TCR beta chain was profiled in a study of blood T cell repertoires in COVID-19 (dated by TCRdb to the early 2020s). Background for the entire study: The collaborator samples originated in the United States, Italy and Spain and spanned the acute and convalescent phases of COVID-19. Deeply sampled blood TCRbeta repertoires from subjects exposed to, actively infected with, or recovered from COVID-19 were included in the dataset. A de-identified subject ID, COVID-19 status, age in years and sex were almost always included in the sample metadata. Samples came from the ongoing ImmuneRACE study (first 160 participants) plus 1,254 subjects from 6 global collaborators. The material from the prospective study consisted of cDNA or gDNA derived from T cells, B-cell-depleted T cells, or PBMCs. HLA class I and class II types, where available, came from metadata supplied by the sample provider rather than from assay-based typing. The repertoires were released in a freely available public database meant as a resource for research on the immune response to SARS-CoV-2.

TCRbeta CDR3 regions were amplified from genomic DNA by means of the immunoSEQ Assay, a bias-controlled multiplex PCR. Per the source publication's procedure: The number of nucleated cells in each sample was estimated by amplification of reference gene primers within the assay. To quantify the absolute abundance of each unique TCRbeta CDR3 rearrangement, sequence reads were collapsed and filtered. Productive Simpson clonality was computed per sample as the square root of Simpson's diversity index over productive rearrangements. The table comes from immuneACCESS by way of TCRdb, which keeps in-frame sequences with V and J called. Part of the clones is missing from these tables; in studies checked, under half for an unresolved V gene and the rest for unknown reasons. Clone size and V and J calls were adopted from that table, with D and trimming inferred from the DNA. The sample yields around 60,000 clones; more than 80% were counted once. The ten top clones hold 15% to 20% of the sample.

With respect to this clone: Its recognized antigen is unknown. Base qualities were left out, and no much larger clone turns up one base away.

Overall results and qualifications from the work: How much clinical and demographic metadata was included differed by source and by participant, and the metadata was provided uncurated.

One collaborating source in Seattle enrolled patients during active infection and followed them longitudinally through the course of disease. Each collaborating institution followed its own protocols to collect whole blood in K2EDTA tubes. For TCRbeta analysis, collaborators shipped samples as frozen whole blood, isolated PBMCs, or DNA extracted from either of those sample types. V lost 7 bases and J lost 4 bases; the stretch between them is 22 bases long. From the germline V gene (reference sequence), CDR1 is LNHDA and CDR2 is SQIVND. The CDR3 measures 16 amino acids from cysteine to phenylalanine. The DNA shown is the 48-base CDR3, in frame from base 1.

The sequenced sample consisted of peripheral blood. The TCR was taken from a woman aged 60-70 years with COVID-19, enrolled during active disease. In this chain, TRBV19 is recombined with TRBJ1-1, with a weak D call of TRBD1 (6 bases match). The CDR3: CASTPGTGGGFTEAFF. Here is the DNA: TGTGCCAGTACGCCTGGAACGGGGGGCGGTTTCACTGAAGCTTTCTTT.